The 4 T cell receptor beta chains below all came from one sample that was sequenced in a study of CD8+CD57+ T cells in acquired aplastic anemia. CD8+CD57+ cell expansion had been shown by flow cytometry in patients chosen for sequencing. The use of genomic DNA as template underpinned the TCR beta VDJ and CDR3 profiling. TCRdb independently ran MiXCR on the reads; one entry per CDR3 protein. The profile covers around 180,000 distinct CDR3 sequences, with about half appearing a single time and about 1.8% taken by the ten largest. Sequences were obtained from sorted CD4+, CD8+, or CD8+CD57+ T cells (not recorded which) from PBMCs. These receptors originate from a human donor with aplastic anemia.

This clonotype was detected only once. This chain connects TRBV20-1 to TRBJ2-3; possible D gene TRBD2, 5 bases. The CDR3 extends over 14 amino acids. Germline lookup yields CDR1 DFQATT and CDR2 SNEGSKA (reference sequence). For the CDR3, the DNA is TGCAGCGTCCGCTTTGAGAATAGCGCGGATACGCAGTATTTT. This translates into CSVRFENSADTQYF.

The rearrangement uses TRBV2 and TRBJ2-2; either TRBD1 or TRBD2 may fit D (5 bases each). Per germline, CDR1 SNHLY and CDR2 FYNNEI. The CDR3 covers 14 residues. V was trimmed by 6 bases and J by 4 bases, leaving 12 bases between them. The CDR3 coding sequence is TGTGCCAGCAGGGTGGGGGACCGCACCGGGGAGCTGTTTTTT. Translating gives CASRVGDRTGELFF.

This clonotype was seen ten or more times. This chain uses TRBV15 with TRBJ1-6; no clear D gene. V lost 1 base and J lost 8, with 12 bases in between. The germline gives CDR1 LNHNV, CDR2 YYDKDF (reference sequence). The CDR3 loop spans 15 amino acids. CDR3 loop: CATSRGTTGDSPLHF. CDR3 bases: TGTGCCACCAGCAGAGGGACCACGGGAGATTCACCCCTCCACTTT.

V gene TRBV11-2 combines with J gene TRBJ2-3; the D is unclear. Trimming removed 0 bases from V and 5 bases from J, with 9 bases in between. The CDR3 spans 14 residues. Germline V CDR1 and CDR2: SGHAT, FQNNGV. The CDR3 region is CASSLDVHRDTQYF. In nucleotides, the CDR3 is TGTGCCAGCAGCTTAGATGTCCACCGAGATACGCAGTATTTT.